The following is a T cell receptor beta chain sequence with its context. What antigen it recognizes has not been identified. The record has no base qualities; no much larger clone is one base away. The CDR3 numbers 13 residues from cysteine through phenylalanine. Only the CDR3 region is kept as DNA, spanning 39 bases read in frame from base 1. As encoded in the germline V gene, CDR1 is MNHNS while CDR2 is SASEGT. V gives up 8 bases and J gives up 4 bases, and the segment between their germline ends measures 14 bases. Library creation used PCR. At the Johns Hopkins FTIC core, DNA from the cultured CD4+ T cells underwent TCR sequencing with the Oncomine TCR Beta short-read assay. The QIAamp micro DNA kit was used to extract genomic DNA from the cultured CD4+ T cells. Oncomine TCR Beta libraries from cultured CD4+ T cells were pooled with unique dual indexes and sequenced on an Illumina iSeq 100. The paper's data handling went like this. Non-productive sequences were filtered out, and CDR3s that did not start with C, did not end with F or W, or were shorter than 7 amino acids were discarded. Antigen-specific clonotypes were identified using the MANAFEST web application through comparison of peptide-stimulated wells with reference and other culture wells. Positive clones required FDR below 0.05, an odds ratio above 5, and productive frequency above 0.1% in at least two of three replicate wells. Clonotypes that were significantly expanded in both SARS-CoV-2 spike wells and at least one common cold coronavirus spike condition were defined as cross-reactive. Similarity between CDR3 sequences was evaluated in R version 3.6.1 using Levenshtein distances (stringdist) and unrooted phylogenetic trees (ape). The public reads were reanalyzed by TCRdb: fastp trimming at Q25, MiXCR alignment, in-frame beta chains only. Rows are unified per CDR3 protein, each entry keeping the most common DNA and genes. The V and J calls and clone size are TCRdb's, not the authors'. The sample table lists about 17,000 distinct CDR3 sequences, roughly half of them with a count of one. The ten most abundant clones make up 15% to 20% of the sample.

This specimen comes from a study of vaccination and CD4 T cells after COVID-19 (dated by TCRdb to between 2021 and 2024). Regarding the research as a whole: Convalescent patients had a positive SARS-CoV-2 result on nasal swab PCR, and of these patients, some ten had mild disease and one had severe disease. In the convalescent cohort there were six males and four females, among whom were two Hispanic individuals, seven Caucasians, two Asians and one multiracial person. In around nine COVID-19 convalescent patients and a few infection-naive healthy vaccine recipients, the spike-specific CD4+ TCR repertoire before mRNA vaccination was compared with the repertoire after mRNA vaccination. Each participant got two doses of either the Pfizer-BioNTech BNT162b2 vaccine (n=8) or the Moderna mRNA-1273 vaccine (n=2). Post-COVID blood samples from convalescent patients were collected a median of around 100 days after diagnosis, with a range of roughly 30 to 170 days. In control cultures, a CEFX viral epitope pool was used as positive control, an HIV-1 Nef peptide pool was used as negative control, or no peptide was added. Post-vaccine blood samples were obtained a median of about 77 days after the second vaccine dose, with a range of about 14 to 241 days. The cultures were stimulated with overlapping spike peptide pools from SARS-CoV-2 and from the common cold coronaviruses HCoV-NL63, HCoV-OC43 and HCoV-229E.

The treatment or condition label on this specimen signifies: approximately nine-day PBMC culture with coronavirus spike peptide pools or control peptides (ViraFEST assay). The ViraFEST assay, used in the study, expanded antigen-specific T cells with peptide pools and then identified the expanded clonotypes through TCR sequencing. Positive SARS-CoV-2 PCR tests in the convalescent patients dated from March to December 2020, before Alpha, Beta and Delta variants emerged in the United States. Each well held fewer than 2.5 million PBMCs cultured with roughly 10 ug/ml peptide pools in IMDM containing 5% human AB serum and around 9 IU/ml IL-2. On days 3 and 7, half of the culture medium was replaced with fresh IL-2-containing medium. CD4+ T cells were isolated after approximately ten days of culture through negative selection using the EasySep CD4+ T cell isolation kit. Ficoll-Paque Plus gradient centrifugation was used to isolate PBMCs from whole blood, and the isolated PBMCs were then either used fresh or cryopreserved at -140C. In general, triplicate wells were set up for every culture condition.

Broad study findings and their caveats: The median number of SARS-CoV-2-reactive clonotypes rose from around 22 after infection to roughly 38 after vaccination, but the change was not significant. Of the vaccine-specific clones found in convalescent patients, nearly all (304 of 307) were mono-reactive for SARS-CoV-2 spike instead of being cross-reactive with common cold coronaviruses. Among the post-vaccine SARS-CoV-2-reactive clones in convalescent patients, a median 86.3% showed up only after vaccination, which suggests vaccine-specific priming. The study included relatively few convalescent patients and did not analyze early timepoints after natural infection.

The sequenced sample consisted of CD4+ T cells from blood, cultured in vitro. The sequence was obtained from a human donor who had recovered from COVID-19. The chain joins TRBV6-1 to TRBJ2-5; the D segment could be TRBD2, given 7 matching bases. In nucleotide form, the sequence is TGTGCCAGCGGTAACAGGGAGGGAGAGACCCAGTACTTC. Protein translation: CASGNREGETQYF.